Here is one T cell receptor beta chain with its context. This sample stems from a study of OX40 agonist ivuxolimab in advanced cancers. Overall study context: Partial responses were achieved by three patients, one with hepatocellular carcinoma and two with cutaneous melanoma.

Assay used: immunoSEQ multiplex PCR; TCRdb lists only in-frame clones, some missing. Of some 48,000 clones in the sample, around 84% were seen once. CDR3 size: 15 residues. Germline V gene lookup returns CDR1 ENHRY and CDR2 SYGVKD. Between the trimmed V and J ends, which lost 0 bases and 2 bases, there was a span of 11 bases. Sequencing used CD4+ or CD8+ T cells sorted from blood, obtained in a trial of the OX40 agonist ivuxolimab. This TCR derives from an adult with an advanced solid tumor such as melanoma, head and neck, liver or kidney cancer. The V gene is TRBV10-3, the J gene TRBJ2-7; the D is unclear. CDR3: CAISESTSEPYEQYF. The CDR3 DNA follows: TGTGCCATCAGTGAGTCGACTTCTGAACCCTACGAGCAGTACTTC.